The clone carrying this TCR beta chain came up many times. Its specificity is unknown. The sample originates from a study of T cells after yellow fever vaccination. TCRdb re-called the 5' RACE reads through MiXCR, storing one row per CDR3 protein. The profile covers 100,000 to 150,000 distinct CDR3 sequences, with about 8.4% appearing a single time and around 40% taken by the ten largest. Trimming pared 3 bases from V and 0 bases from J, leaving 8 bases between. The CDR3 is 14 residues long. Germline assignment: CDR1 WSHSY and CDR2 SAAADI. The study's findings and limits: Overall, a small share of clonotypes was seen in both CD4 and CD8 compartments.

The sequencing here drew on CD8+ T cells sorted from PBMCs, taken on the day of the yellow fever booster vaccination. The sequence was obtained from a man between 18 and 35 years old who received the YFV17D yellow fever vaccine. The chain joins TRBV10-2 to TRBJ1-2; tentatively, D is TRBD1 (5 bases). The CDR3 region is CASSDPGPNYGYTF. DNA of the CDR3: TGCGCCAGCAGTGATCCGGGGCCTAACTATGGCTACACCTTC.